This T cell receptor (beta chain) is drawn from a study of T cells in Graves' hyperthyroidism and ophthalmopathy. The study excluded patients with uncontrolled infection, other autoimmune disease, pregnancy or lactation. The CDR3 consists of 13 residues. The trim removed 3 bases at V and 6 bases at J, leaving 2 bases unmatched. Amplification targeted TCR beta CDR3 regions from RNA transcripts. An initial round of RT-PCR targeting the TCR CDR3 relied on the HTBI primer set. TCRdb ran MiXCR on the multiplex PCR reads and lists one entry per CDR3 protein. This sample has roughly 290,000 distinct CDR3 sequences, with over 15% found just once. This clonotype appeared many times.

The sequence derives from a woman in her sixties with Graves' ophthalmopathy. The rearrangement links TRBV12-3 or TRBV12-4 to TRBJ1-2; 9 bases fit TRBD1. The source material was blood. The CDR3 sequence: CASSFGQGNGYTF. DNA of the CDR3: TGTGCCAGCAGTTTTGGACAGGGGAATGGCTACACCTTC.